This paragraph reports one TCR beta chain. As yet, its antigen is unknown. The PCR contained 60 Vbeta and 13 Jbeta primers. Profiling relied on immunoSEQ multiplex PCR, and the TCRdb table lists in-frame clones only, not all of them. The sample records about 110,000 clones, approximately 80% being singletons. This sample stems from a study of cytomegalovirus exposure and HLA in healthy donors. Study-wide findings and caveats: Analysis was performed later, and it showed HLA-associated TCR beta chains to be more clonally expanded than equally common others. Presence/absence analyses rested on an assumption that sequencing depth was roughly uniform across donors. Because they were indistinguishable, some V segments, including TRBV6-2 and TRBV6-3, were excluded.

The CDR3 spans 14 residues. V shed 4 bases and J 4 bases; nucleotides not matched to a gene: 5. Per germline, CDR1 MNHNY and CDR2 SVGAGI (reference sequence). This sequence joins TRBV6-6 and TRBJ1-2; TRBD1 matches 8 bases. The specimen sequenced was PBMCs. This TCR derives from a man over 45 in good health and CMV-seronegative. The CDR3 nucleotides are TGTGCCAGCAGTTCAGGGGGCGCAGGCTATGGCTACACCTTC. Residues: CASSSGGAGYGYTF.